This T cell receptor (beta chain) stems from a study of blood T cell repertoires in COVID-19. Participants were aged 18 to 89 years from around 24 US areas. Germline CDR1 GTSNPN, CDR2 SVGIG (reference sequence). The CDR3 length is 14 residues. Trimming stripped 3 bases from V and 0 bases from J, with 8 bases between. The repertoire was sequenced with immunoSEQ multiplex PCR; TCRdb's copy has only in-frame clones and lacks some. The sample lists about 120,000 clones; around 83% were seen once. The chain combines TRBV30 with TRBJ2-2; D gene ambiguous. The origin of this receptor is a woman aged 25-40 years who had recovered from COVID-19. Sequenced: PBMCs or T cells enriched from blood (not recorded which). The CDR3 sequence is CAWSQISNTGELFF. In DNA form, the CDR3 reads TGTGCCTGGAGCCAGATCTCGAACACCGGGGAGCTGTTTTTT.